Shown below are 5 T cell receptor beta chains from a single sample sequenced in a study of OX40 agonist ivuxolimab in advanced cancers. Sequenced by immunoSEQ multiplex PCR; TCRdb stores in-frame clones only, minus some. The table lists fewer than 100,000 clones, approximately 83% of them singletons. Material: CD4+ or CD8+ T cells sorted from blood, obtained in a trial of the OX40 agonist ivuxolimab. All receptors come from an adult with an advanced solid tumor such as melanoma, head and neck, liver or kidney cancer.

Regarding this clone: Mismatch with germline at one junction end may stem from a read error. The J gene is TRBJ1-2, the V gene TRBV5-1; maybe TRBD1 (6 bases). Germline V gene sequence: CDR1 SGHRS, CDR2 YFSETQ. The length of the CDR3 is 14 residues. CDR3 nucleotides: TGTGCCAGCAGCCTGTATCACAGGGAGCGTGGCTACACCTTC. Residues: CASSLYHRERGYTF.

The V gene is TRBV19, the J gene TRBJ2-6, with 9 bases aligning to TRBD1. Germline values: CDR1 LNHDA, CDR2 SQIVND (reference sequence). The junction had 11 bases not matched to a gene; V was cut back by 10 bases and J by 4 bases. This CDR3 spans 16 amino acids. The CDR3 loop reads CATGGTGFSGANVLTF. The CDR3 DNA follows: TGTGCCACAGGCGGGACAGGGTTTTCAGGGGCCAACGTCCTGACTTTC. Looking up the rest from reference TRBV19 and TRBJ2-6 gives the full variable domain: DGGITQSPKYLFRKEGQNVTLSCEQNLNHDAMYWYRQDPGQGLRLIYYSQIVNDFQKGDIAEGYSVSREKKESFPLTVTSAQKNPTAFYLCATGGTGFSGANVLTFGAGSRLTVL.

J is TRBJ1-5 and V is TRBV18, with a possible D match to TRBD1 (6 bases). The CDR3 totals 14 residues. Looked up from germline, CDR1 is KGHSH and CDR2 is LQKENI. Trimming removed 2 bases at V and 5 bases at J, with 10 bases between. This CDR3 is CASSPTGTDQPQHF. Written as DNA, the CDR3 is TGTGCCAGCTCACCAACAGGGACGGATCAGCCCCAGCATTTT.

This chain links TRBV15 with TRBJ2-1, with 11 bases aligning to TRBD1. The V segment lost 3 bases and the J segment 3 bases; nucleotides outside the gene matches: 1. CDR3 size: 15 residues. Germline CDR1 LNHNV, CDR2 YYDKDF (reference sequence). CDR3 DNA: TGTGCCACCAGCAGGGGACAGGGGGGCTACAATGAGCAGTTCTTC. Translating gives CATSRGQGGYNEQFF.

This chain uses TRBV7-2 with TRBJ2-2; the D is unclear. This CDR3 region has 16 residues. V lost 3 bases and J lost 0, with 11 bases in between. Germline V CDR1 and CDR2: SGHTA, FQGNSA. The CDR3 bases are TGTGCCAGCAGCTTCGGGCGGAGCGCGAACACCGGGGAGCTGTTTTTT. Its translation is CASSFGRSANTGELFF.